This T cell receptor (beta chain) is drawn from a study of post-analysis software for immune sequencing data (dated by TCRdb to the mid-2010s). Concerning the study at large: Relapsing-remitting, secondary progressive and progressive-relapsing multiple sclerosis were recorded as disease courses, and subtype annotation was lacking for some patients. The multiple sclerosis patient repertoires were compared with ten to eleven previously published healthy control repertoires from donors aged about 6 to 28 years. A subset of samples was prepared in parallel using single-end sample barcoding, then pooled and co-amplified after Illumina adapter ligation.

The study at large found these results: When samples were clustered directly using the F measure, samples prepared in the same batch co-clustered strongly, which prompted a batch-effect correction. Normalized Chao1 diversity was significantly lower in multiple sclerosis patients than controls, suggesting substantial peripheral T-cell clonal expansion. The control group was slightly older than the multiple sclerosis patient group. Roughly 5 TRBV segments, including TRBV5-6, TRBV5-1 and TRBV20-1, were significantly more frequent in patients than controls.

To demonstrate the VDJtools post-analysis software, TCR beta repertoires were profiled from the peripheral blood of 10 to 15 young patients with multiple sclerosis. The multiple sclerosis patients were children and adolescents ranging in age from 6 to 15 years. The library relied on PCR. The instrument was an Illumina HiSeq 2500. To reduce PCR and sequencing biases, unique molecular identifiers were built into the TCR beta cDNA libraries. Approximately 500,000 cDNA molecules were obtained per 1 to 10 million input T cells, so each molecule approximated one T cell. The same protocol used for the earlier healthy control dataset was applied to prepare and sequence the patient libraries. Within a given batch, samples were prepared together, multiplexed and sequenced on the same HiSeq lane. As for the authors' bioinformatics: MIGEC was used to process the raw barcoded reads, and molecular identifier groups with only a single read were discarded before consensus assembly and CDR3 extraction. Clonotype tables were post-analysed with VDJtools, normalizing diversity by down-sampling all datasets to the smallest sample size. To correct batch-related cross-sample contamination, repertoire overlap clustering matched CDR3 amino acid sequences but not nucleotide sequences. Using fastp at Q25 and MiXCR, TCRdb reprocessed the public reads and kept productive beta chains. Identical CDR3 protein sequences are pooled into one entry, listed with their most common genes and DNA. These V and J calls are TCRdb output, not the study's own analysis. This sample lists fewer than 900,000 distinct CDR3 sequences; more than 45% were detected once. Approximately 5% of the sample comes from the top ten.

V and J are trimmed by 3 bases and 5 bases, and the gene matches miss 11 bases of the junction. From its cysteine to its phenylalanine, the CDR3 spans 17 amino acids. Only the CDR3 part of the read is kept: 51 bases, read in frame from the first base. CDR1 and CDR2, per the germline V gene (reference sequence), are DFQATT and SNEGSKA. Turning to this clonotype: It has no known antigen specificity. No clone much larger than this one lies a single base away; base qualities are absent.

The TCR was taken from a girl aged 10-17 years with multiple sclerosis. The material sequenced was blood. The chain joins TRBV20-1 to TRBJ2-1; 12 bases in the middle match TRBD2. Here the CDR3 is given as CSASAASGRALHNEQFF. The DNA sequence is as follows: TGCAGTGCTAGTGCGGCTAGCGGGAGGGCCCTGCACAATGAGCAGTTCTTC.